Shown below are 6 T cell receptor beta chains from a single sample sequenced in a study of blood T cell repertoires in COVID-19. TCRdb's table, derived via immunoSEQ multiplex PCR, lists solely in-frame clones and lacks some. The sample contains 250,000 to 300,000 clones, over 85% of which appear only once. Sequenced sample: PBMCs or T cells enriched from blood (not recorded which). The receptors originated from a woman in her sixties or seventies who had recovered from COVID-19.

Written as DNA, the CDR3 is TGTGCCACCACGCGGTGGGAGGTAGCCCTCGGGGAGCTGTTTTTT. This codes for CATTRWEVALGELFF. The chain is built from TRBV7-2 and TRBJ2-2; a weak D match, TRBD2 (6 bases). This CDR3 contains 15 residues. V lost 10 bases to trimming and J lost 7 bases, with 22 bases between them. Germline V CDR1 and CDR2: SGHTA, FQGNSA.

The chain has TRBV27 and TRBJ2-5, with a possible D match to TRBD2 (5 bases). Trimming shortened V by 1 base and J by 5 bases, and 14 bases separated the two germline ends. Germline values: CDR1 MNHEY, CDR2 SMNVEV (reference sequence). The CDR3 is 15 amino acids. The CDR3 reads CASSLFDGNIETQYF. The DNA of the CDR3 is TGTGCCAGCAGTTTATTCGACGGGAATATCGAGACCCAGTACTTC.

CDR3 loop: CASSMGGRFAGELFF. The CDR3 nucleotides read TGTGCCAGTAGTATGGGCGGGAGGTTCGCCGGGGAGCTGTTTTTT. The chain is built from TRBV19 and TRBJ2-2, with 8 bases lining up with TRBD2. The germline V gene encodes CDR1 LNHDA and CDR2 SQIVND (reference sequence). After removal of 3 bases from V and 6 bases from J, the junction contained 6 bases not matched to a gene. This CDR3 contains 15 residues.

DNA for the CDR3: TGTGCCAGCAGCTTGTCGGGCAATCAGCCCCAGCATTTT. This encodes CASSLSGNQPQHF. The V and J genes are TRBV5-6 and TRBJ1-5; D is ambiguous. V was trimmed by 1 base and J by 2 bases, leaving 4 bases between them. Germline CDR1 and CDR2: SGHDT and YYEEEE. This CDR3 spans 13 amino acids.

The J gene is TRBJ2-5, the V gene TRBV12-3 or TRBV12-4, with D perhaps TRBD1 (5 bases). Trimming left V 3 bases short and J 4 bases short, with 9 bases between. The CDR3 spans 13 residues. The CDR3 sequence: CASSFQGAETQYF. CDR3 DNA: TGTGCCAGCAGTTTTCAAGGGGCAGAGACCCAGTACTTC.

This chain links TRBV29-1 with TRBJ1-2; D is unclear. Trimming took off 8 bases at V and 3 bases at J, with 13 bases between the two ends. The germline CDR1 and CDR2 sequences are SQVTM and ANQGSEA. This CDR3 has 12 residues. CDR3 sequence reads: CSPSTLDYGYTF. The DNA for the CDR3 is TGCAGCCCCTCTACCCTCGACTATGGCTACACCTTC.